One sample yielded the 27 T cell receptor beta chains listed below, sequenced in a study of T cell repertoires in cytomegalovirus infection. No antigen has been assigned to these receptors. TCRdb re-analysed the reads in MiXCR, keeping a single row per CDR3 protein. The sample includes about 360,000 distinct CDR3 sequences, about 34% of them seen just once. Sequencing was performed on cultured PBMCs, taken from culture after CMV antigen stimulation. These receptors all stem from a human donor in good health (CMV status not recorded). Some clones in this sample may be carry-over from other donors' samples.

This sequence joins TRBV6-1 and TRBJ2-6; 7 positions agree with TRBD2. The CDR3 has 18 amino acids. V lost 5 bases, J lost 0 bases, and 10 bases stayed unmatched. The V gene's germline CDR1 is MNHNS and CDR2 SASEGT. The CDR3, as DNA: TGTGCCAGCAGTTACGCGCGGGGGAACCTCTCTGGGGCCAACGTCCTGACTTTC. Its protein is CASSYARGNLSGANVLTF.

The chain has TRBV7-2 and TRBJ2-1; TRBD2 is a possible D gene (5 bases). The CDR3 is 13 amino acids. V was pared by 1 base and J by 10 bases, with 11 bases between. In germline, CDR1 is SGHTA, CDR2 FQGNSA. Here the CDR3 reads CASSLVGGREQFF. The CDR3, as DNA: TGTGCCAGCAGCTTAGTCGGCGGGCGGGAGCAGTTCTTC.

The chain is built from TRBV28 and TRBJ2-3; 8 bases map to TRBD2. The CDR3 runs to 15 residues. V shed 5 bases and J 0 bases; nucleotides not matched to a gene: 4. Germline CDR1 reads MDHEN; CDR2 reads SYDVKM. CDR3: CASSQAGASTDTQYF. The CDR3 DNA reads as TGTGCCAGCAGTCAAGCGGGAGCTAGCACAGATACGCAGTATTTT.

The chain carries TRBV20-1 and TRBJ2-3; TRBD2 agrees at 15 bases. CDR3 length equals 15 residues. J was trimmed by 3 bases and V by 6 bases; bases with no gene match: 4. Germline assignment: CDR1 DFQATT and CDR2 SNEGSKA (reference sequence). The CDR3, as DNA: TGCAGTGCGCTTGGACTAGCGGGAGGGACAGATACGCAGTATTTT. Amino acid sequence: CSALGLAGGTDTQYF.

This clonotype came up a few times. The V call is TRBV19, the J call TRBJ2-3, with D possibly called TRBD1 or TRBD2 (6 bases each). The length of the CDR3 is 17 residues. The germline V and J ends were trimmed by 1 base and 3 bases, with 17 bases remaining between them. Germline loops: CDR1 LNHDA, CDR2 SQIVND (reference sequence). The chain's CDR3 is CASSIARGGPMTDTQYF. The CDR3 region has the DNA TGTGCCAGTAGTATAGCCCGAGGGGGGCCGATGACAGATACGCAGTATTTT. Complete variable domain (other parts from reference TRBV19 and TRBJ2-3): DGGITQSPKYLFRKEGQNVTLSCEQNLNHDAMYWYRQDPGQGLRLIYYSQIVNDFQKGDIAEGYSVSREKKESFPLTVTSAQKNPTAFYLCASSIARGGPMTDTQYFGPGTRLTVL.

This clonotype was detected ten times or more. The V and J genes are TRBV7-2 and TRBJ2-1; 10 nucleotides match TRBD2. J lost 8 bases, V lost 1 base, and 5 bases had no gene match. In germline, CDR1 is SGHTA, CDR2 FQGNSA. This CDR3 is 15 amino acids long. CDR3 nucleotide sequence: TGTGCCAGCAGCTTAGAGGCTAGCGGGAGCCATGAGCAGTTCTTC. It specifies CASSLEASGSHEQFF. The full variable domain, in which reference TRBV7-2 and TRBJ2-1 provide the parts outside the CDR3, is GAGVSQSPSNKVTEKGKDVELRCDPISGHTALYWYRQSLGQGLEFLIYFQGNSAPDKSGLPSDRFSAERTGGSVSTLTIQRTQQEDSAVYLCASSLEASGSHEQFFGPGTRLTVL.

The rearrangement uses TRBV11-3 and TRBJ1-5; 7 positions match TRBD1. V gave up 3 bases and J gave up 2 bases; unmatched junction bases: 4. The germline CDR1 and CDR2 sequences are SGHNT and YENEEA. The CDR3 length is 15 residues. The chain's CDR3 is CASSFGQEGNQPQHF. The CDR3 DNA reads TGTGCCAGCAGCTTTGGACAGGAAGGCAATCAGCCCCAGCATTTT.

This clonotype was detected a few times. V and J are TRBV4-3 and TRBJ2-1, with TRBD2 matching over 11 bases. V shed 0 bases and J 0 bases; nucleotides not matched to a gene: 10. The CDR3 runs to 20 residues. Germline CDR1 LGHNA, CDR2 YSLEER. The CDR3 reads CASSQDVATSGTFSYNEQFF. CDR3 in DNA: TGCGCCAGCAGCCAAGATGTCGCGACTAGCGGGACCTTCTCCTACAATGAGCAGTTCTTC.

V is TRBV20-1 and J is TRBJ2-3; the D gene is possibly TRBD1 (5 bases). This CDR3 comprises 16 residues. V lost 4 bases and J lost 0, with 17 bases in between. Germline V gives CDR1 DFQATT, CDR2 SNEGSKA (reference sequence). The CDR3 protein is CSATSRQTHSTDTQYF. Written as DNA, the CDR3 is TGCAGTGCTACAAGTCGACAGACCCATAGCACAGATACGCAGTATTTT.

The chain links TRBV7-2 to TRBJ2-5; TRBD2 aligns across 7 bases. This CDR3 is 17 amino acids long. Looked up from germline, CDR1 is SGHTA and CDR2 is FQGNSA. The V segment lost 5 bases and the J segment 5 bases; nucleotides outside the gene matches: 17. CDR3 nucleotides: TGTGCCAGCAGCCCTACTCTCGCGGGAGCGAGAGTGGAGACCCAGTACTTC. This sequence encodes CASSPTLAGARVETQYF.

This clonotype was observed at least ten times. The chain is built from TRBV7-2 and TRBJ2-3; D is unresolved. Germline V gene lookup returns CDR1 SGHTA and CDR2 FQGNSA. The germline V and J ends were trimmed by 4 bases and 5 bases, with 7 bases remaining between them. The CDR3 has 12 amino acids. The CDR3 nucleotides read TGTGCCAGCAGCTCCGGCCTAGATACGCAGTATTTT. Translation gives CASSSGLDTQYF. The full variable domain, completed using reference TRBV7-2 and TRBJ2-3, is GAGVSQSPSNKVTEKGKDVELRCDPISGHTALYWYRQSLGQGLEFLIYFQGNSAPDKSGLPSDRFSAERTGGSVSTLTIQRTQQEDSAVYLCASSSGLDTQYFGPGTRLTVL.

V is TRBV27 and J is TRBJ2-2; D is unresolved. Germline CDR1 is MNHEY and CDR2 is SMNVEV (reference sequence). Trimming took 0 bases from V and 5 from J, leaving 7 bases between them. The CDR3 is 14 amino acids. For the CDR3, the DNA is TGTGCCAGCAGTTTATCAGTGTATACCGGGGAGCTGTTTTTT. Its protein product is CASSLSVYTGELFF.

This clonotype was detected a few times. The rearrangement links TRBV28 to TRBJ1-4; D gene unclear. This CDR3 is 13 amino acids long. Germline V gene lookup returns CDR1 MDHEN and CDR2 SYDVKM. The V end lost 6 bases, the J end lost 7 bases, and 12 bases lay between the germline ends. CDR3 nucleotide sequence: TGTGCCAGCAGCACCGGAGCGGCTGAAAAACTGTTTTTT. The encoded protein is CASSTGAAEKLFF.

There are a few counts of this clonotype. As DNA, the CDR3 is TGTGCCAGCAGCTTAAGGCTGGGTACCGGGGCCAACGTCCTGACTTTC. It is translated as CASSLRLGTGANVLTF. The chain joins TRBV7-2 to TRBJ2-6, with D hard to call. The V gene lost 2 bases and the J gene lost 4 bases, with 12 bases spanning the gap. Germline loops: CDR1 SGHTA, CDR2 FQGNSA. The CDR3 is made up of 16 amino acids.

J is TRBJ2-1 and V is TRBV24-1, with 9 nucleotides matching TRBD2. Germline V gene sequence: CDR1 KGHDR, CDR2 SFDVKD. The CDR3 spans 17 residues. The V segment lost 3 bases and the J segment 0 bases; nucleotides outside the gene matches: 5. CDR3 in amino acids: CATSDQISGSSYNEQFF. CDR3 bases: TGTGCCACCAGTGATCAGATTAGCGGGAGCTCCTACAATGAGCAGTTCTTC.

The V gene is TRBV19, the J gene TRBJ2-7, with D maybe TRBD2 (5 bases). Trimming cost V 6 bases and J 2 bases, with 14 bases left between them. Germline V gives CDR1 LNHDA, CDR2 SQIVND (reference sequence). This CDR3 contains 14 residues. The DNA of the CDR3 is TGTGCCAGTAGCCCCGCGGGCGGAGCCTACGAGCAGTACTTC. Translated: CASSPAGGAYEQYF. Full variable domain (outside the CDR3, taken from reference TRBV19 and TRBJ2-7): DGGITQSPKYLFRKEGQNVTLSCEQNLNHDAMYWYRQDPGQGLRLIYYSQIVNDFQKGDIAEGYSVSREKKESFPLTVTSAQKNPTAFYLCASSPAGGAYEQYFGPGTRLTVT.

The rearrangement uses TRBV28 and TRBJ1-4; D perhaps matches TRBD1 (5 bases). V shed 9 bases and J shed 7 bases, with 15 bases lying between them. The CDR3 is made up of 13 amino acids. Per the germline V gene, CDR1 is MDHEN and CDR2 is SYDVKM. The CDR3: CASSRGGVEKLFF. The CDR3 DNA reads as TGTGCCAGTTCTCGCGGGGGTGTTGAAAAACTGTTTTTT.

This clonotype was observed at least ten times. V usage is TRBV20-1 and J usage is TRBJ2-1, with 12 bases identical to TRBD2. V shed 6 bases and J 5 bases; nucleotides not matched to a gene: 5. This CDR3 has 14 residues. Per the germline V gene, CDR1 is DFQATT and CDR2 is SNEGSKA (reference sequence). CDR3 nucleotide sequence: TGCAGTGCCCTGGGACTAGCGGGCGACAATGAGCAGTTCTTC. It is translated as CSALGLAGDNEQFF.

This clonotype was detected only a few times. The J gene is TRBJ2-1, the V gene TRBV6-5; 7 nucleotides match TRBD1. Germline trimming cut 1 base from V and 8 bases from J; bases unmatched to any gene: 11. The germline CDR1 and CDR2 sequences are MNHEY and SVGAGI. CDR3 size: 16 residues. Here the CDR3 DNA reads TGTGCCAGCAGTTACTGGGACAGTTCTGTCAGGGATGAGCAGTTCTTC. Its protein is CASSYWDSSVRDEQFF.

The rearrangement joins TRBV7-8 to TRBJ1-1; D ambiguous. From germline, CDR1 is SGHVS and CDR2 FQNEAQ. V was shortened by 8 bases and J by 4 bases, with 17 bases between the two germline ends. The CDR3 length is 14 residues. CDR3 sequence reads: CASRRPSLGTEAFF. CDR3 nucleotide sequence: TGTGCCAGCCGACGGCCTAGTCTGGGCACTGAAGCTTTCTTT. Based on the CDR3 plus reference TRBV7-8 and TRBJ1-1, the full variable domain is GAGVSQSPRYKVAKRGQDVALRCDPISGHVSLFWYQQALGQGPEFLTYFQNEAQLDKSGLPSDRFFAERPEGSVSTLKIQRTQQEDSAVYLCASRRPSLGTEAFFGQGTRLTVV.

This clonotype was detected only a few times. V usage is TRBV20-1 and J usage is TRBJ1-3, with D possibly TRBD1 on 5 matching bases. In germline, CDR1 is DFQATT, CDR2 SNEGSKA (reference sequence). V was trimmed by 3 bases and J by 3 bases, leaving 12 bases between them. This CDR3 comprises 14 residues. CDR3 in amino acids: CSARGTRDGNTIYF. CDR3 DNA sequence: TGCAGTGCTAGGGGGACGCGGGATGGAAACACCATATATTTT.

The V call is TRBV18, the J call TRBJ1-1; D gene unclear. The CDR3 sequence is 14 residues long. CDR1 and CDR2 from the germline V gene are KGHSH and LQKENI. With 3 bases removed from V and 4 bases from J, the gap between germline ends came to 12 bases. The CDR3 spells CASSPGGISTEAFF. The CDR3 DNA sequence: TGTGCCAGCTCACCGGGAGGAATCAGCACTGAAGCTTTCTTT.

The chain employs TRBV20-1 and TRBJ1-2; possibly TRBD1 for D (6 bases). The germline gives CDR1 DFQATT, CDR2 SNEGSKA (reference sequence). The length of the CDR3 is 11 residues. The V end lost 5 bases, the J end lost 8 bases, and 12 bases lay between the germline ends. The CDR3 region has the DNA TGCAGTGCTGTAACAGGGCGAGGCTACACCTTC. Its translation is CSAVTGRGYTF.

The chain recombines TRBV7-2 with TRBJ2-7; a possible D gene is TRBD2 (6 bases). Germline V lookup: CDR1 SGHTA, CDR2 FQGNSA. CDR3 length equals 13 residues. V was clipped by 6 bases and J by 3 bases, with 12 bases between them. The CDR3 nucleotides are TGTGCCAGCAGAGTGCGGGGTGGCTACGAGCAGTACTTC. As protein: CASRVRGGYEQYF.

This clonotype occurred many times. The chain couples TRBV7-2 to TRBJ2-4; weak D call: TRBD2 (6 bases). This CDR3 is 13 amino acids long. Trimming removed 2 bases at V and 9 bases at J, with 11 bases between. The germline V gene has CDR1 SGHTA and CDR2 FQGNSA. DNA for the CDR3: TGTGCCAGCAGCTTATCGGGGGACGGCATTCAGTACTTC. It is translated as CASSLSGDGIQYF.

Concerning this clonotype: One end of the junction fails to match germline, which may point to a read error. The chain employs TRBV24-1 and TRBJ2-7, with D unclear. Germline assignment: CDR1 KGHDR and CDR2 SFDVKD. This CDR3 comprises 13 residues. The CDR3 loop reads CATSDSYSPDANF. Here the CDR3 DNA reads TGTGCCACCAGTGATTCTTACTCGCCTGACGCAAACTTC.

The chain couples TRBV19 to TRBJ1-2; D unclear. CDR1 is LNHDA, CDR2 SQIVND, per germline (reference sequence). This CDR3 contains 12 residues. Trimming left V 7 bases short and J 2 bases short, with 8 bases between. The CDR3 nucleotides are TGTGCCAGTAAATCGGGAAACTATGGCTACACCTTC. This codes for CASKSGNYGYTF.